These 28 T cell receptor beta chains came from one sample sequenced in a study of beta chain features in type 1 diabetes. The study's findings and limits: TCRB CDR3s from Type 1 diabetes patients were moderately but significantly shorter in all four CD4+ subsets.

Expressed TCRB transcripts were sequenced because the entire RNA isolate underwent reverse transcription. The assay was immunoSEQ multiplex PCR, and TCRdb's table has in-frame clones only and misses some. The sample shows 640,000 or so clones, over 10% of them seen only once. Their cognate antigens are unknown. The specimen was naive CD4+ T cells from blood. Every receptor here comes from a man aged 18 to 30 with type 1 diabetes.

This clone was seen a few times. The genes are TRBV29-1 and TRBJ1-1; tentatively, D is TRBD1 (6 bases). V dropped 3 bases and J dropped 0 bases, with 11 bases sitting between them. Germline values: CDR1 SQVTM, CDR2 ANQGSEA. The CDR3 runs 14 residues. CDR3 residues: CSVDNRVVNTEAFF. The CDR3 DNA sequence: TGCAGCGTTGATAACAGGGTGGTGAACACTGAAGCTTTCTTT.

In this sample, this clone turned up a few times. The chain carries TRBV9 and TRBJ2-3; no reliable D call. Germline CDR1 is SGDLS and CDR2 is YYNGEE. Trimming left V 0 bases short and J 2 bases short, with 7 bases between. The CDR3 runs 14 residues. The CDR3 reads CASSVAHITDTQYF. The CDR3, as DNA: TGTGCCAGCAGCGTAGCACATATCACAGATACGCAGTATTTT.

The chain couples TRBV9 to TRBJ2-5; TRBD2 might be the D (5 bases). The germline gives CDR1 SGDLS, CDR2 YYNGEE. The CDR3 is 16 residues long. V lost 4 bases, J lost 8 bases, and 24 bases lay in between. CDR3 protein: CASSRGSDLAHGTQYF. In DNA form, the CDR3 reads TGTGCCAGCAGCCGGGGTAGTGATTTGGCCCATGGAACCCAGTACTTC. Full variable domain (missing parts from reference TRBV9 and TRBJ2-5): DSGVTQTPKHLITATGQRVTLRCSPRSGDLSVYWYQQSLDQGLQFLIQYYNGEERAKGNILERFSAQQFPDLHSELNLSSLELGDSALYFCASSRGSDLAHGTQYFGPGTRLLVL.

The rearrangement uses TRBV30 and TRBJ2-7; D may correspond to TRBD1 or TRBD2 (5 bases each). The CDR3 spans 13 residues. The germline CDR1 and CDR2 sequences are GTSNPN and SVGIG (reference sequence). V was cut by 0 bases and J by 6 bases, with 12 bases left in between. The CDR3 spells CAWSVRGEGEQYF. CDR3 bases: TGTGCCTGGAGTGTAAGGGGAGAAGGCGAGCAGTACTTC.

The chain combines TRBV7-9 with TRBJ2-2; no clear D gene. Germline lookup yields CDR1 SEHNR and CDR2 FQNEAQ (reference sequence). Trimming took 4 bases from V and 7 from J, leaving 10 bases between them. CDR3 length equals 13 residues. CDR3 residues: CASSSFPRGELFF. CDR3 sequence (DNA): TGTGCCAGCAGCTCCTTCCCGCGCGGGGAGCTGTTTTTT.

Only a few counts were recorded for this clone. The rearrangement links TRBV7-9 to TRBJ1-1, with TRBD1 as a possible D gene (6 bases). Germline lookup yields CDR1 SEHNR and CDR2 FQNEAQ (reference sequence). Trimming removed 6 bases from V and 5 bases from J, with 10 bases in between. This CDR3 is built from 12 residues. The CDR3 protein is CASRQGDTEAFF. The CDR3 bases are TGTGCCAGCAGACAGGGTGATACTGAAGCTTTCTTT.

This clone was seen only a few times. The chain employs TRBV13 and TRBJ1-2; D perhaps matches TRBD1 (5 bases). Trimming pared 6 bases from V and 5 bases from J, leaving 13 bases between. CDR3 length: 13 residues. CDR1 PRHDT and CDR2 FYEKMQ come from the germline V gene (reference sequence). This chain's CDR3 is CASRPQGVYGYTF. Written as DNA, the CDR3 is TGTGCCAGCAGGCCCCAAGGGGTTTATGGCTACACCTTC.

The chain links TRBV14 to TRBJ1-2, with D possibly being TRBD1 (6 bases). V shed 6 bases and J shed 5 bases, with 13 bases lying between them. The CDR3 extends over 13 amino acids. Germline loops: CDR1 SGHDN, CDR2 FVKESK. CDR3 in DNA: TGTGCCAGCAGAGGCAGGGGACCATATGGCTACACCTTC. Its protein product is CASRGRGPYGYTF.

The chain joins TRBV11-2 to TRBJ1-5; 8 bases map to TRBD1. The CDR3 runs 13 residues. Germline V gene lookup returns CDR1 SGHAT and CDR2 FQNNGV. J lost 7 bases, V lost 5 bases, and 4 bases had no gene match. The CDR3 loop reads CASSPGGGQPQHF. The CDR3 DNA sequence: TGTGCCAGCAGCCCAGGGGGCGGGCAGCCCCAGCATTTT.

CDR3 amino acids: CAWSRGSGTEAFF. CDR3 nucleotide sequence: TGTGCCTGGAGTAGGGGGTCGGGGACTGAAGCTTTCTTT. The chain is built from TRBV30 and TRBJ1-1; D is perhaps TRBD1 (6 bases). Germline CDR1 reads GTSNPN; CDR2 reads SVGIG (reference sequence). CDR3 size: 13 residues. The V and J ends lost 2 bases and 5 bases respectively, with 12 bases between them.

The chain links TRBV30 to TRBJ1-3; 7 nucleotides match TRBD1. CDR1 is GTSNPN, CDR2 SVGIG, per germline (reference sequence). This CDR3 has 13 residues. V lost 4 bases, J lost 2 bases, and 2 bases stayed unmatched. The CDR3 sequence: CAWTTGAGNTIYF. CDR3 bases: TGTGCCTGGACTACAGGGGCTGGAAACACCATATATTTT. The whole variable domain, filled in from reference TRBV30 and TRBJ1-3, reads SQTIHQWPATLVQPVGSPLSLECTVEGTSNPNLYWYRQAAGRGLQLLFYSVGIGQISSEVPQNLSASRPQDRQFILSSKKLLLSDSGFYLCAWTTGAGNTIYFGEGSWLTVV.

This clone came up a few times. The chain carries TRBV25-1 and TRBJ2-6; D not certain. The CDR3 loop spans 14 amino acids. V lost 6 bases, J lost 0 bases, and 6 bases lay in between. Germline CDR1 is MGHDK and CDR2 is SYGVNS. The CDR3 DNA reads as TGTGCCAGCAGCAGGAGCTCTGGGGCCAACGTCCTGACTTTC. Translating gives CASSRSSGANVLTF.

This clone came up a few times. This chain connects TRBV4-1 to TRBJ2-2; D is possibly TRBD1 (5 bases). The germline CDR1 and CDR2 sequences are MGHRA and YSYEKL. The CDR3 has 17 amino acids. Trimming left V 0 bases short and J 1 base short, with 12 bases between. CDR3 sequence reads: CASSQDRAQGNTGELFF. DNA for the CDR3: TGCGCCAGCAGCCAAGATAGGGCCCAGGGGAACACCGGGGAGCTGTTTTTT.

V gene TRBV7-9 combines with J gene TRBJ1-5; 7 bases align to TRBD1. There are 14 residues in the CDR3. Germline V gives CDR1 SEHNR, CDR2 FQNEAQ (reference sequence). V lost 5 bases to trimming and J lost 4 bases; unmatched junction nucleotides: 5. In nucleotides, the CDR3 is TGTGCCAGCAGCCGGGGACAGCTGAATCAGCCCCAGCATTTT. Translated: CASSRGQLNQPQHF.

The chain links TRBV7-2 to TRBJ2-7; D not certain. Germline loops: CDR1 SGHTA, CDR2 FQGNSA. V was shortened by 4 bases and J by 3 bases, with 7 bases between the two germline ends. This CDR3 contains 12 residues. The CDR3 sequence: CASSSHFYEQYF. The CDR3 region has the DNA TGTGCCAGCAGCTCCCACTTCTACGAGCAGTACTTC.

This chain uses TRBV5-1 with TRBJ2-1; no clear D gene. The CDR3 has 15 amino acids. CDR1 is SGHRS and CDR2 is YFSETQ in the germline V gene. Trimming removed 0 bases from V and 0 bases from J, with 7 bases in between. CDR3 nucleotides: TGCGCCAGCAGCTTGGTTACGAGCTCCTACAATGAGCAGTTCTTC. It translates to CASSLVTSSYNEQFF.

The chain employs TRBV2 and TRBJ2-3; perhaps D is TRBD1 or TRBD2 (5 bases each). Germline V gene sequence: CDR1 SNHLY, CDR2 FYNNEI. The CDR3 totals 15 residues. The V end lost 5 bases, the J end lost 0 bases, and 12 bases lay between the germline ends. CDR3 DNA sequence: TGTGCCAGCAGTTTCCTGGGGGTTAGCACAGATACGCAGTATTTT. Translation: CASSFLGVSTDTQYF. Together with reference TRBV2 and TRBJ2-3, the CDR3 gives the full variable domain: EPEVTQTPSHQVTQMGQEVILRCVPISNHLYFYWYRQILGQKVEFLVSFYNNEISEKSEIFDDQFSVERPDGSNFTLKIRSTKLEDSAMYFCASSFLGVSTDTQYFGPGTRLTVL.

This clone was seen a few times. The chain uses TRBV7-6 and TRBJ1-2; D is unclear. CDR1 and CDR2 from the germline V gene are SGHVS and FNYEAQ. The CDR3 is 12 residues long. Trimming removed 5 bases from V and 6 bases from J, with 10 bases in between. CDR3 residues: CASSRWADGYTF. The CDR3 coding sequence is TGTGCCAGCAGCCGGTGGGCGGATGGCTACACCTTC.

V usage is TRBV16 and J usage is TRBJ1-2; D ambiguous. Deletions cut 0 bases from V and 2 bases from J, with 7 bases between. The CDR3 totals 14 residues. CDR1 KGHSY and CDR2 FQNENV come from the germline V gene. This CDR3 reads CASSQSAENYGYTF. In DNA, the CDR3 is TGTGCCAGCAGCCAATCGGCGGAAAACTATGGCTACACCTTC.

This clone showed up just a few times. V is TRBV6-5 and J is TRBJ2-4, with 7 nucleotides matching TRBD1. Germline V gene lookup returns CDR1 MNHEY and CDR2 SVGAGI. With V trimmed by 4 bases and J by 7 bases, 10 bases remained unmatched. The CDR3 loop spans 15 amino acids. CDR3 DNA sequence: TGTGCCAGCAGTTCCCCAGGGGGACCGTCCAACATTCAGTACTTC. This codes for CASSSPGGPSNIQYF.

V usage is TRBV5-1 and J usage is TRBJ2-7; TRBD1 might be the D (6 bases). Germline loops: CDR1 SGHRS, CDR2 YFSETQ. CDR3 length equals 12 residues. V was shortened by 0 bases and J by 9 bases, with 10 bases between the two germline ends. DNA for the CDR3: TGCGCCAGCAGCTTGGACAGGGAAGGGCAGTACTTC. This encodes CASSLDREGQYF.

This clone was seen a few times. V is TRBV18 and J is TRBJ2-7; 12 bases agree with TRBD1. Looked up from germline, CDR1 is KGHSH and CDR2 is LQKENI. The V gene end was trimmed by 2 bases and the J gene end by 5 bases; junction bases not matched to a gene: 1. There are 14 residues in the CDR3. The CDR3 DNA is TGTGCCAGCTCACCAGGGACAGGGGGCGACGAGCAGTACTTC. Amino acids: CASSPGTGGDEQYF.

This clone was seen more than once but under ten times. The same CDR3 is also encoded by other DNA sequences in this sample. The gene calls are TRBV25-1 and TRBJ2-5; D remains unclear. This CDR3 contains 11 residues. CDR1 and CDR2 (germline): MGHDK, SYGVNS. V dropped 4 bases and J dropped 2 bases, with 2 bases sitting between them. This CDR3 reads CASSGQETQYF. CDR3 nucleotides: TGTGCCAGCAGTGGTCAAGAGACCCAGTACTTC.

The chain couples TRBV29-1 to TRBJ1-2; no firm D call. Trimming pared 4 bases from V and 1 base from J, leaving 7 bases between. Germline V lookup: CDR1 SQVTM, CDR2 ANQGSEA. There are 12 residues in the CDR3. CDR3: CSVAAINYGYTF. In DNA form, the CDR3 reads TGCAGCGTTGCTGCCATTAACTATGGCTACACCTTC. The complete variable domain, with remaining parts taken from reference TRBV29-1 and TRBJ1-2, reads SAVISQKPSRDICQRGTSLTIQCQVDSQVTMMFWYRQQPGQSLTLIATANQGSEATYESGFVIDKFPISRPNLTFSTLTVSNMSPEDSSIYLCSVAAINYGYTFGSGTRLTVV.

The V gene is TRBV30, the J gene TRBJ1-1, with 11 bases aligning to TRBD1. There are 14 residues in the CDR3. CDR1 and CDR2 from the germline V gene are GTSNPN and SVGIG (reference sequence). Trimming cost V 2 bases and J 5 bases; bases outside gene matches: 4. The CDR3 region has the DNA TGTGCCTGGAGTACGGGACAGGGGGGAACTGAAGCTTTCTTT. This gives the protein CAWSTGQGGTEAFF.

This clone turned up a few times. The chain couples TRBV5-6 to TRBJ2-2, with no clear D. The CDR3 extends over 17 amino acids. V lost 0 bases and J 6 bases, leaving 18 bases between the germline ends. Germline CDR1 is SGHDT and CDR2 is YYEEEE. The CDR3 loop is CASSLGRPFPQPGELFF. The CDR3 nucleotides are TGTGCCAGCAGCTTGGGCCGCCCCTTCCCTCAACCCGGGGAGCTGTTTTTT.

Turning to this clone: Other DNA sequences in this sample translate to the same CDR3. The chain combines TRBV9 with TRBJ1-1; 9 nucleotides match TRBD1. CDR1 is SGDLS, CDR2 YYNGEE, per germline. This CDR3 is 15 amino acids long. V was clipped by 2 bases and J by 1 base; unmatched bases: 3. CDR3 residues: CASSVGTGTNTEAFF. The CDR3 region has the DNA TGTGCCAGCAGCGTGGGGACAGGGACGAACACTGAAGCTTTCTTT.

The V and J genes are TRBV27 and TRBJ2-7; 7 bases fit TRBD1. V dropped 2 bases and J dropped 3; count of bases not matched to a gene: 10. The CDR3 length is 16 residues. Germline V lookup: CDR1 MNHEY, CDR2 SMNVEV (reference sequence). The DNA for the CDR3 is TGTGCCAGCAGTTTAAAGCCTGGACAGGTTGTCTACGAGCAGTACTTC. This encodes CASSLKPGQVVYEQYF.